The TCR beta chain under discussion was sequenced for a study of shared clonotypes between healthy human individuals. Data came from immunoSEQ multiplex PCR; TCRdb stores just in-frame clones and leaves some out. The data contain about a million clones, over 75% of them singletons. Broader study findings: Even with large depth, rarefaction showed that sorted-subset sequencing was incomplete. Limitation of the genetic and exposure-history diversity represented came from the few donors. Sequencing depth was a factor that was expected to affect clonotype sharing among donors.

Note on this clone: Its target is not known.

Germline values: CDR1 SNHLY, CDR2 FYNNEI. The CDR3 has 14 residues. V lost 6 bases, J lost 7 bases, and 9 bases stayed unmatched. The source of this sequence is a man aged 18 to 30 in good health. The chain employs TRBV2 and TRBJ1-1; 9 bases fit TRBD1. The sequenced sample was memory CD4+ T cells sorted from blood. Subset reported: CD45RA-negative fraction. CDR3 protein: CASRARTGEFEAFF. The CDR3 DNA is TGTGCCAGCAGGGCCAGGACAGGGGAATTTGAAGCTTTCTTT.